These 19 T cell receptor beta chains came from one sample sequenced in a study of blood T cell repertoires in COVID-19. The data were produced by immunoSEQ multiplex PCR, yet TCRdb's version contains in-frame clones alone and is incomplete. In the table there are approximately 90,000 clones, roughly 88% of which are singletons. Sequencing input: peripheral blood. The receptors were gathered from a man aged 60-69 years with acute or convalescent COVID-19.

This clone was seen more than once but under ten times. The chain links TRBV7-2 to TRBJ1-1; D ambiguous. Germline V gene data show CDR1 as SGHTA and CDR2 as FQGNSA. This CDR3 has 17 amino acids. V lost 6 bases and J 1 base, leaving 21 bases between the germline ends. CDR3 protein: CASSFISLAAGNTEAFF. CDR3 DNA sequence: TGTGCCAGCAGTTTTATCTCCCTCGCAGCAGGGAACACTGAAGCTTTCTTT.

The CDR3 loop is CASSPSQSYGYTF. For the CDR3, the DNA is TGTGCCAGCAGTCCGTCACAGAGCTATGGCTACACCTTC. This sequence joins TRBV12-3 or TRBV12-4 and TRBJ1-2; no firm D call. This CDR3 region has 13 residues. V was pared by 5 bases and J by 4 bases, with 11 bases between.

This clone was detected once. This chain joins TRBV29-1 and TRBJ1-1; 11 nucleotides align to TRBD1. CDR3 length: 15 residues. Unmatched junction bases numbered 10, after V lost 7 bases and J lost 3 bases. CDR1 is SQVTM, CDR2 ANQGSEA, per germline. The CDR3 spells CSASQGTGGYTEAFF. The CDR3 DNA reads as TGCAGCGCCTCCCAAGGGACAGGGGGGTACACTGAAGCTTTCTTT.

The V gene is TRBV28, the J gene TRBJ2-1; possibly TRBD1 for D (6 bases). CDR3 length: 15 residues. Germline V gene sequence: CDR1 MDHEN, CDR2 SYDVKM. The germline V and J ends were trimmed by 3 bases and 6 bases, with 15 bases remaining between them. The CDR3 sequence: CASSLETGNFNEQFF. The DNA of the CDR3 is TGTGCCAGCAGTTTGGAGACAGGTAACTTCAATGAGCAGTTCTTC.

This chain uses TRBV18 with TRBJ2-2; 7 nucleotides match TRBD1. This CDR3 comprises 14 residues. Trimming cost V 4 bases and J 4 bases; bases outside gene matches: 3. Germline V gene data show CDR1 as KGHSH and CDR2 as LQKENI. DNA for the CDR3: TGTGCCAGCTCACAGGGACAGACCACCGGGGAGCTGTTTTTT. Amino acid sequence: CASSQGQTTGELFF.

The J gene is TRBJ1-1, the V gene TRBV5-1, with TRBD1 matching over 7 bases. Trimming removed 3 bases from V and 6 bases from J; junction bases left unmatched: 8. The length of the CDR3 is 14 residues. The germline V gene has CDR1 SGHRS and CDR2 YFSETQ. CDR3 amino acids: CASSSYRGEAEAFF. CDR3 nucleotides: TGCGCCAGCAGCTCATACAGGGGAGAGGCTGAAGCTTTCTTT. The entire variable domain, with the rest obtained from reference TRBV5-1 and TRBJ1-1, is as follows: KAGVTQTPRYLIKTRGQQVTLSCSPISGHRSVSWYQQTPGQGLQFLFEYFSETQRNKGNFPGRFSGRQFSNSRSEMNVSTLELGDSALYLCASSSYRGEAEAFFGQGTRLTVV.

The sample holds a few counts of this clone. The V and J genes are TRBV18 and TRBJ1-1; possibly TRBD1 for D (6 bases). The CDR3 runs 17 residues. Per the germline V gene, CDR1 is KGHSH and CDR2 is LQKENI. Trimming shortened V by 6 bases and J by 4 bases, and 24 bases separated the two germline ends. The CDR3: CASSPMGGRSVVTEAFF. CDR3 in DNA: TGTGCCAGCTCCCCAATGGGGGGGCGTAGCGTCGTCACTGAAGCTTTCTTT.

This chain connects TRBV6-5 to TRBJ1-2; no definite D call. V was cut by 2 bases and J by 8 bases, with 18 bases left in between. The CDR3 length is 15 residues. The germline V gene has CDR1 MNHEY and CDR2 SVGAGI. CDR3 bases: TGTGCCAGCAGTTACGAGGACTCCCCTATTTCCGGCTACACCTTC. Protein product: CASSYEDSPISGYTF.

CDR3 DNA: TGCGCCAGCAGCTTGGTCGGGGTCAGGACTAGCGGGGCCTCCTACGAGCAGTACTTC. It specifies CASSLVGVRTSGASYEQYF. This rearrangement joins TRBV5-1 to TRBJ2-7, with 12 bases that match TRBD2. This CDR3 is built from 19 residues. V was clipped by 0 bases and J by 0 bases; unmatched bases: 10. Germline-derived CDR1 and CDR2 are SGHRS and YFSETQ.

The V gene is TRBV19, the J gene TRBJ1-6, with D maybe TRBD1 (5 bases). This CDR3 has 16 amino acids. V lost 3 bases and J lost 6, with 15 bases in between. The germline CDR1 and CDR2 sequences are LNHDA and SQIVND (reference sequence). CDR3 DNA sequence: TGTGCCAGTAGTATTAGGGGCACTGGGGTTAATTCACCCCTCCACTTT. It is translated as CASSIRGTGVNSPLHF.

V usage is TRBV20-1 and J usage is TRBJ2-3; 7 nucleotides align to TRBD2. Germline trimming cut 3 bases from V and 2 bases from J; bases unmatched to any gene: 14. The CDR3 sequence is 17 residues long. Germline loops: CDR1 DFQATT, CDR2 SNEGSKA (reference sequence). The CDR3 reads CSASDGGASGNTDTQYF. CDR3 DNA: TGCAGTGCTAGTGACGGAGGGGCTAGCGGAAACACAGATACGCAGTATTTT.

The chain recombines TRBV6-6 with TRBJ2-1; TRBD1 might be the D (5 bases). The CDR3 consists of 13 residues. Trimming took 7 bases from V and 5 from J, leaving 12 bases between them. The germline gives CDR1 MNHNY, CDR2 SVGAGI (reference sequence). This chain's CDR3 is CASIAGNNNEQFF. DNA for the CDR3: TGTGCCAGCATTGCAGGGAACAACAATGAGCAGTTCTTC.

This rearrangement joins TRBV19 to TRBJ1-2; D might be TRBD1 (6 bases). Germline CDR1 LNHDA, CDR2 SQIVND (reference sequence). The V end was cut by 7 bases, the J end by 7 bases, with 19 bases between. The CDR3 loop spans 14 amino acids. CDR3 in amino acids: CASTSGAPARGYTF. CDR3 bases: TGTGCCAGTACCTCAGGGGCCCCGGCGCGTGGCTACACCTTC.

The rearrangement uses TRBV5-1 and TRBJ2-3, with a tentative D call TRBD1 (5 bases). CDR1 and CDR2 from the germline V gene are SGHRS and YFSETQ. The CDR3 contains 16 residues. V shed 0 bases and J shed 0 bases, with 11 bases lying between them. CDR3: CASSLAISGSTDTQYF. Written as DNA, the CDR3 is TGCGCCAGCAGCTTGGCCATATCAGGGAGCACAGATACGCAGTATTTT.

This clone appeared once. V and J are TRBV7-6 and TRBJ2-1; 9 positions match TRBD1. J gave up 7 bases and V 5 bases, and 9 bases lay outside the gene matches. Germline-derived CDR1 and CDR2 are SGHVS and FNYEAQ. The CDR3 has 15 amino acids. CDR3 sequence: CASSPTTGGINEQFF. The CDR3 DNA is TGTGCCAGCAGCCCGACGACAGGGGGGATAAATGAGCAGTTCTTC. Based on the CDR3 plus reference TRBV7-6 and TRBJ2-1, the full variable domain is GAGVSQSPRYKVTKRGQDVALRCDPISGHVSLYWYRQALGQGPEFLTYFNYEAQQDKSGLPNDRFSAERPEGSISTLTIQRTEQRDSAMYRCASSPTTGGINEQFFGPGTRLTVL.

The chain combines TRBV18 with TRBJ2-7; D perhaps matches TRBD1 (6 bases). The germline V and J ends were trimmed by 4 bases and 4 bases, with 17 bases remaining between them. The V gene's germline CDR1 is KGHSH and CDR2 LQKENI. This CDR3 has 15 amino acids. The CDR3: CASSQSGRGRYEQYF. The CDR3 DNA reads TGTGCCAGCTCACAATCCGGCAGGGGCCGGTACGAGCAGTACTTC.

This clone came up a few times. The chain recombines TRBV2 with TRBJ2-2; D may be TRBD1 (6 bases). Germline loops: CDR1 SNHLY, CDR2 FYNNEI. V was trimmed by 7 bases and J by 2 bases, leaving 14 bases between them. The CDR3 runs to 15 residues. The CDR3 region has the DNA TGTGCCAGCAAGGGACACCGAATTAACACCGGGGAGCTGTTTTTT. Translation: CASKGHRINTGELFF.

The rearrangement links TRBV4-3 to TRBJ2-1, with 13 nucleotides matching TRBD2. V lost 1 base and J lost 5; bases outside the gene matches: 14. CDR3 size: 20 residues. The germline V gene has CDR1 LGHNA and CDR2 YSLEER. CDR3 region: CASSQAPTSGGSSDHNEQFF. In DNA, the CDR3 is TGCGCCAGCAGCCAAGCCCCGACTAGCGGGGGGTCGTCTGACCACAATGAGCAGTTCTTC.

This clone was recorded a few times. The chain carries TRBV19 and TRBJ1-1; 9 nucleotides agree with TRBD1. The CDR3 extends over 13 amino acids. Trimming cost V 6 bases and J 4 bases; bases outside gene matches: 3. From germline, CDR1 is LNHDA and CDR2 SQIVND (reference sequence). The CDR3 spells CASRDRGATEAFF. In nucleotides, the CDR3 is TGTGCCAGTAGAGACAGGGGGGCCACTGAAGCTTTCTTT. Variable domain in full (rest from reference TRBV19 and TRBJ1-1): DGGITQSPKYLFRKEGQNVTLSCEQNLNHDAMYWYRQDPGQGLRLIYYSQIVNDFQKGDIAEGYSVSREKKESFPLTVTSAQKNPTAFYLCASRDRGATEAFFGQGTRLTVV.